Each of the 18 T cell receptor beta chains below was sequenced from the same sample in a study of blood T cell repertoires in COVID-19. Sequencing was performed with immunoSEQ multiplex PCR; in TCRdb, only in-frame clones are kept and a portion is missing. The repertoire holds about 64,000 clones, with roughly 90% as singletons. The sequenced sample consisted of peripheral blood. The source of these receptors is a human donor in a cohort sampled during active COVID-19.

V gene TRBV24-1 combines with J gene TRBJ2-1, with TRBD1 matching 8 bases. Trimming took 10 bases from V and 7 from J; bases not matched to a gene: 2. The CDR3 totals 11 residues. In germline, CDR1 is KGHDR, CDR2 SFDVKD. This chain's CDR3 is CATDRGNEQFF. CDR3 bases: TGTGCCACAGACAGGGGAAATGAGCAGTTCTTC.

The rearrangement links TRBV28 to TRBJ1-4, with TRBD1 identical over 10 bases. The germline V gene has CDR1 MDHEN and CDR2 SYDVKM. Trimming cost V 4 bases and J 7 bases; bases outside gene matches: 3. There are 14 residues in the CDR3. The CDR3 bases are TGTGCCAGCAGTTCGGGACAGGGGACTGAAAAACTGTTTTTT. It codes for CASSSGQGTEKLFF.

The gene calls are TRBV11-3 and TRBJ2-7; 9 bases are shared with TRBD1. The CDR3 loop spans 16 amino acids. V lost 5 bases to trimming and J lost 3 bases; unmatched junction nucleotides: 11. CDR1 and CDR2 from the germline V gene are SGHNT and YENEEA. The CDR3 region has the DNA TGTGCCAGCAGCCCCGGGGGACAGGGTTTCTTCTACGAGCAGTACTTC. Its translation is CASSPGGQGFFYEQYF.

V is TRBV28 and J is TRBJ2-5; the match to TRBD2 covers 9 bases. Germline CDR1 MDHEN, CDR2 SYDVKM. This CDR3 is 14 amino acids long. Unmatched junction bases numbered 10, after V lost 10 bases and J lost 4 bases. CDR3 in amino acids: CAIKAGGPVETQYF. CDR3 nucleotide sequence: TGTGCCATCAAGGCGGGAGGGCCGGTAGAGACCCAGTACTTC.

The chain is built from TRBV2 and TRBJ1-1, with D perhaps matching TRBD1 (5 bases). V shed 2 bases and J shed 1 base, with 11 bases lying between them. The germline V gene has CDR1 SNHLY and CDR2 FYNNEI. The CDR3 consists of 15 residues. The DNA for the CDR3 is TGTGCCAGCAGTGAAATGAGGCAGGGGAACACTGAAGCTTTCTTT. This translates into CASSEMRQGNTEAFF.

The rearrangement links TRBV12-5 to TRBJ2-1; 8 positions agree with TRBD1. J was trimmed by 8 bases and V by 1 base; bases with no gene match: 22. The CDR3 is made up of 20 amino acids. Germline CDR1 and CDR2: LGHNT and FRNRAP. The CDR3 DNA sequence: TGTGCTAGTGGTTTGGGTATCCTAGCTACTTGGGACAGGAAGGGGGATGAGCAGTTCTTC. Protein product: CASGLGILATWDRKGDEQFF.

This sequence joins TRBV19 and TRBJ2-4; no definite D call. Germline-derived CDR1 and CDR2 are LNHDA and SQIVND (reference sequence). V was cut by 5 bases and J by 0 bases, with 5 bases left in between. The CDR3 runs 13 residues. In DNA form, the CDR3 reads TGTGCCAGTAGTGTTCTAGCCAAAAACATTCAGTACTTC. Translated: CASSVLAKNIQYF.

The V and J genes are TRBV2 and TRBJ2-3, with 7 bases that match TRBD1. The CDR3 loop spans 13 amino acids. Germline V lookup: CDR1 SNHLY, CDR2 FYNNEI. J gave up 3 bases and V 6 bases, and 3 bases lay outside the gene matches. This chain's CDR3 is CASSTGETDTQYF. CDR3 DNA sequence: TGTGCCAGCAGCACAGGGGAGACAGATACGCAGTATTTT. The complete variable domain, with remaining parts taken from reference TRBV2 and TRBJ2-3, reads EPEVTQTPSHQVTQMGQEVILRCVPISNHLYFYWYRQILGQKVEFLVSFYNNEISEKSEIFDDQFSVERPDGSNFTLKIRSTKLEDSAMYFCASSTGETDTQYFGPGTRLTVL.

This clone appeared once. The rearrangement uses TRBV11-1 and TRBJ1-1, with 8 bases that match TRBD1. Trimming at V came to 5 bases and at J to 3 bases, leaving 8 bases not matched to a gene. This CDR3 comprises 15 residues. Germline V gene sequence: CDR1 SGHAT, CDR2 FQDESV (reference sequence). CDR3 DNA sequence: TGTGCCAGCAGCACCTTCCGGGACAGGCACACTGAAGCTTTCTTT. Translated: CASSTFRDRHTEAFF.

This chain joins TRBV15 and TRBJ1-2; D is perhaps TRBD1 (6 bases). The V end was cut by 1 base, the J end by 3 bases, with 9 bases between. The CDR3 spans 14 residues. Per the germline V gene, CDR1 is LNHNV and CDR2 is YYDKDF (reference sequence). CDR3 nucleotide sequence: TGTGCCACCAGCAGAGGACAGGCCTACTATGGCTACACCTTC. Protein: CATSRGQAYYGYTF.

The genes are TRBV29-1 and TRBJ2-6, with TRBD2 as a possible D gene (6 bases). V was cut by 4 bases and J by 1 base, with 11 bases left in between. CDR3 length equals 15 residues. CDR1 is SQVTM and CDR2 is ANQGSEA in the germline V gene. DNA of the CDR3: TGCAGCGTTGTAATTGGGGGGTCTGGGGCCAACGTCCTGACTTTC. It is translated as CSVVIGGSGANVLTF.

The chain uses TRBV6-5 and TRBJ2-1, with TRBD2 matching 7 bases. The CDR3 consists of 13 residues. V lost 7 bases to trimming and J lost 8 bases; unmatched junction nucleotides: 8. Germline V gives CDR1 MNHEY, CDR2 SVGAGI. The CDR3 spells CASTRSRGDEQFF. For the CDR3, the DNA is TGTGCCAGCACCCGATCCCGGGGGGATGAGCAGTTCTTC.

The gene calls are TRBV14 and TRBJ2-1, with D perhaps TRBD1 (6 bases). The CDR3 loop spans 18 amino acids. Trimming cost V 2 bases and J 1 base, with 18 bases left between them. Germline lookup yields CDR1 SGHDN and CDR2 FVKESK. The CDR3 coding sequence is TGTGCCAGCAGCCAATTACCCCGAAACAGGGATTCCTACAATGAGCAGTTCTTC. This gives the protein CASSQLPRNRDSYNEQFF.

The chain couples TRBV24-1 to TRBJ2-1; 9 bases agree with TRBD2. The CDR3 is made up of 18 amino acids. Germline CDR1 KGHDR, CDR2 SFDVKD. The V and J ends lost 0 bases and 3 bases, in that order; junction bases with no gene match: 8. The CDR3: CATSDLRSSGRFYNEQFF. In DNA, the CDR3 is TGTGCCACCAGTGATTTGCGATCGAGCGGGAGGTTCTACAATGAGCAGTTCTTC.

The rearrangement uses TRBV20-1 and TRBJ2-5, with a tentative D call TRBD2 (5 bases). Germline-derived CDR1 and CDR2 are DFQATT and SNEGSKA (reference sequence). V was clipped by 7 bases and J by 2 bases, with 8 bases between them. The CDR3 sequence is 11 residues long. The CDR3 protein is CSVAGQETQYF. CDR3 nucleotide sequence: TGCAGTGTCGCGGGTCAAGAGACCCAGTACTTC.

The V gene is TRBV15, the J gene TRBJ2-7; 7 nucleotides line up with TRBD1. CDR1 LNHNV and CDR2 YYDKDF come from the germline V gene (reference sequence). Unmatched junction bases numbered 7, after V lost 0 bases and J lost 2 bases. CDR3 length equals 16 residues. CDR3 bases: TGTGCCACCAGCAGAGAACTGGACAGGCAAGCCTACGAGCAGTACTTC. Its protein is CATSRELDRQAYEQYF.

The chain's CDR3 is CATSDPGQSGELFF. The DNA for the CDR3 is TGTGCCACCAGTGACCCAGGACAATCCGGGGAGCTGTTTTTT. The chain employs TRBV24-1 and TRBJ2-2, with TRBD1 as a possible D gene (5 bases). The CDR3 is made up of 14 amino acids. Trimming stripped 4 bases from V and 6 bases from J, with 11 bases between. Germline CDR1 and CDR2: KGHDR and SFDVKD.

The chain carries TRBV24-1 and TRBJ2-2; TRBD1 agrees at 8 bases. The V segment lost 7 bases and the J segment 3 bases; nucleotides outside the gene matches: 6. Germline loops: CDR1 KGHDR, CDR2 SFDVKD. This CDR3 contains 15 residues. The CDR3 DNA follows: TGTGCCACCAGGACCGGGACAGGTTACACCGGGGAGCTGTTTTTT. This sequence encodes CATRTGTGYTGELFF.